Listed below are T cell receptor beta chains from one sample, sequenced in a study of CD8 T cells in Susac syndrome. TCRdb reprocessed the immunoSEQ multiplex PCR reads via MiXCR and lists one record per CDR3 protein. The sample records tens of thousands of distinct CDR3 sequences, 90% to 97% being singletons. Sequencing was done on a sample of CD8+ T cells from PBMCs. These receptors all come from a human donor with Susac syndrome. Each CDR3 is given without its conserved first and last residue. The size field is filled for only some rows; it gives once, few, many or a size class.

v_call,j_call,clone_size,cdr3_aa
TRBV4-3,TRBJ2-1,.,ASSHVPAGGRNEQF
TRBV5-1,TRBJ1-2,few,ASSLPDVTGGGYT
TRBV3-1,TRBJ2-5,.,ASSLRSGGASETQY
TRBV20-1,TRBJ1-1,once,SARDAGAHTEAF
TRBV30,TRBJ2-3,.,AWKMLAGTLADTQY
TRBV6-2/TRBV6-3,TRBJ1-1,.,ASSPQVGVQTEAF
TRBV15,TRBJ2-7,.,ATSRDFASYEQY
TRBV7-2,TRBJ2-5,.,ASSLDGRQGRKETQY
TRBV10-3,TRBJ2-7,.,AIRSGDEQY
TRBV30,TRBJ1-2,once,AWTRDRGLYGYT
TRBV30,TRBJ2-1,.,AWSVSLNNEQF
TRBV11-3,TRBJ1-2,.,ASSSRTTNYGYT
TRBV7-2,TRBJ1-5,.,ASSLDFPGNQPQH
TRBV6-5,TRBJ2-7,.,ASSPRGYEQY
TRBV24-1,TRBJ2-7,.,ATSDLRSGYEQY
TRBV20-1,TRBJ1-2,.,SASDSSGTGFNYGYT
TRBV19,TRBJ1-1,.,ASSRVLSMNTEAF
TRBV6-2/TRBV6-3,TRBJ2-5,.,ASSYSGRGDRETQY
TRBV20-1,TRBJ1-6,.,SARGDRYNSPLH
TRBV29-1,TRBJ1-2,once,SVRRTSYGYT
TRBV19,TRBJ1-2,.,ASTTGPEAGGWAYGYT
TRBV7-2,TRBJ1-2,.,ASSSRPGQWTGYT